This T cell receptor (beta chain) was profiled in a study of T-cell memory formation after mild COVID-19. Overall study results and limits: Nothing showed for sure that second-wave clones peaking on day 37 were SARS-CoV-2 specific.

5'RACE, which relied on constant-segment primers, yielded TCR alpha and TCR beta cDNA libraries carrying sample barcodes and UMIs. TCRdb passed the 5' RACE reads through MiXCR, listing each CDR3 protein once. The sample records roughly 450,000 distinct CDR3 sequences, 18% being singletons. This clonotype was observed a handful of times. No antigen is known for it. There are 15 residues in the CDR3. Germline-derived CDR1 and CDR2 are DFQATT and SNEGSKA (reference sequence). The trim removed 1 base at V and 5 bases at J, leaving 10 bases unmatched. This clonotype originated in an adult woman who had mild COVID-19 (a few samples of this study predate the infection). Cell type and time point are not known. The sample comprised PBMCs or a T cell subset sorted from them (not recorded which). The V and J genes are TRBV20-1 and TRBJ2-7; TRBD1 matches 8 bases. CDR3 nucleotide sequence: TGCAGTGCTAGAGCACCACTTAGGACAGGGAACGAGCAGTACTTC. Amino acids: CSARAPLRTGNEQYF.